The present entry profiles one TCR beta chain with its context. Its target is not known. Donor samples were obtained from healthy Caucasian individuals from Russia, aged 6 to 90. Every donor gave approximately 10 milliliters of peripheral blood. These data belong to a study of blood T cells in healthy people across ages. Study results and limitations: A strong correlation between TCR beta diversity and naive T cell percentage was seen. From one million sequenced T cells, diversity estimates were lower bounds.

It was with a sample-barcoded 5' primer and a J-beta primer mix that a second PCR of about 7 to 12 cycles was run. TCRdb itself ran the 5' RACE reads through MiXCR, one entry per CDR3 protein. The sample consists of about 1.6 million distinct CDR3 sequences, about 35% of them appearing once. The CDR3 has 13 residues. The V and J ends lost 4 bases and 3 bases respectively, with 9 bases between them. Germline-derived CDR1 and CDR2 are MGHRA and YSYEKL. The sample taken for sequencing was blood. The chain couples TRBV4-1 to TRBJ2-5; D not certain. The sequence derives from a woman under 40 in good health. The CDR3 DNA reads TGCGCCAGCAGCCGAATTAGGGAAGAGACCCAGTACTTC. As protein: CASSRIREETQYF.